This paragraph covers one T cell receptor (beta chain) sequence. Its specificity is not known. Unique molecular identifiers were carried by the TCR beta cDNA libraries. TCRdb re-derived calls from the PCR reads in MiXCR, one entry per CDR3 protein. The sample consists of more than 500,000 distinct CDR3 sequences, 30% to 40% of them appearing once. The data belong to a study of post-analysis software for immune sequencing data. This CDR3 is 14 amino acids long. The V end was cut by 1 base, the J end by 6 bases, with 13 bases between. In germline, CDR1 is LGHDT, CDR2 YNNKEL (reference sequence). Findings and limits, study-wide: Higher frequency in patients than in controls was seen for roughly five TRBV segments, with TRBV5-6, TRBV5-1 and TRBV20-1 among them.

This chain uses TRBV3-1 with TRBJ2-7; D possibly corresponds to TRBD1 (8 bases). This clonotype originated in a girl aged 2 to 17 with multiple sclerosis. Sample: blood. CDR3 region: CASSQVTGEGEQYF. The CDR3 nucleotides read TGTGCCAGCAGCCAAGTGACAGGGGAGGGCGAGCAGTACTTC.